The 22 T cell receptor beta chains reported below all come from one sample, sequenced in a study of shared clonotypes between healthy human individuals. Generated by immunoSEQ multiplex PCR, the TCRdb table keeps only in-frame clones and is missing some. Of around 1.6 million clones listed, approximately 98% are singletons. The sequenced sample consisted of naive CD4+ T cells sorted from blood. Specified subset: CD45RA+ positively selected. The source of these receptors is a man younger than 40 in good health.

V is TRBV2 and J is TRBJ2-1; no firm D call. The CDR3 covers 15 residues. Germline assignment: CDR1 SNHLY and CDR2 FYNNEI. The germline V and J ends were trimmed by 3 bases and 0 bases, with 9 bases remaining between them. The CDR3 spells CASSEPRSSYNEQFF. The CDR3 bases are TGTGCCAGCAGTGAGCCCCGGAGCTCCTACAATGAGCAGTTCTTC.

Remarks on this clone: At one boundary the junction diverges from the germline segment, which might be a read error. CDR3 in DNA: TGTGCCAGCGGTGACAGGGCAAGATACAATGAGCAGTTCTTC. Translating it yields CASGDRARYNEQFF. The chain joins TRBV2 to TRBJ2-1; 7 nucleotides agree with TRBD1. Germline V lookup: CDR1 SNHLY, CDR2 FYNNEI. The CDR3 loop spans 14 amino acids. Full variable domain (remainder filled in from reference TRBV2 and TRBJ2-1): EPEVTQTPSHQVTQMGQEVILRCVPISNHLYFYWYRQILGQKVEFLVSFYNNEISEKSEIFDDQFSVERPDGSNFTLKIRSTKLEDSAMYFCASGDRARYNEQFFGPGTRLTVL.

The chain joins TRBV6-5 to TRBJ2-3; no clear D. This CDR3 contains 15 residues. CDR1 MNHEY and CDR2 SVGAGI come from the germline V gene. The ends were cut back, 4 bases at V and 1 base at J, with 12 bases in the middle. The CDR3 protein is CASSSGYVGTDTQYF. The DNA for the CDR3 is TGTGCCAGCAGTTCCGGATATGTCGGCACAGATACGCAGTATTTT.

The chain has TRBV4-1 and TRBJ2-7; 10 bases match TRBD2. Losses at the gene ends were 0 bases for V and 4 bases for J; bases not matched to a gene: 6. This CDR3 spans 16 amino acids. The germline CDR1 and CDR2 sequences are MGHRA and YSYEKL. CDR3 bases: TGCGCCAGCAGCCAAGATTCTAGCGGGAGTCTTTACGAGCAGTACTTC. It translates to CASSQDSSGSLYEQYF.

The rearrangement joins TRBV18 to TRBJ2-1; D is unresolved. Trimming removed 5 bases at V and 5 bases at J, with 16 bases between. This CDR3 has 15 amino acids. CDR1 and CDR2 from the germline V gene are KGHSH and LQKENI. The CDR3 loop reads CASSAIVEANNEQFF. Written as DNA, the CDR3 is TGTGCCAGCTCAGCCATAGTTGAGGCGAACAATGAGCAGTTCTTC.

This chain uses TRBV10-3 with TRBJ2-3, with 8 nucleotides matching TRBD2. Trimming cost V 3 bases and J 5 bases; bases outside gene matches: 4. The germline V gene encodes CDR1 ENHRY and CDR2 SYGVKD. CDR3 length: 14 amino acids. The CDR3 is CAISDGTSGDTQYF. The CDR3 DNA is TGTGCCATCAGTGATGGTACTAGCGGAGATACGCAGTATTTT.

The V gene is TRBV27, the J gene TRBJ1-5; D is undetermined. The CDR3 has 15 residues. V lost 5 bases to trimming and J lost 2 bases, with 13 bases between them. Germline values: CDR1 MNHEY, CDR2 SMNVEV (reference sequence). The CDR3 here is CASSMKFVGNQPQHF. In DNA form, the CDR3 reads TGTGCCAGCAGTATGAAGTTTGTCGGCAATCAGCCCCAGCATTTT.

This clone was observed a single time. The V gene is TRBV7-6, the J gene TRBJ2-1; possibly TRBD1 for D (6 bases). The germline gives CDR1 SGHVS, CDR2 FNYEAQ. V was cut by 5 bases and J by 10 bases, with 18 bases left in between. The CDR3 totals 14 residues. CDR3 bases: TGTGCCAGCAGCGGCTCAGACAGGTCTTACGAGCAGTTCTTC. Its translation: CASSGSDRSYEQFF.

The chain couples TRBV6-1 to TRBJ2-7; 7 bases agree with TRBD1. Trimming cost V 4 bases and J 6 bases; bases outside gene matches: 9. This CDR3 contains 14 residues. Per the germline V gene, CDR1 is MNHNS and CDR2 is SASEGT. DNA of the CDR3: TGTGCCAGCAGTGCACTGACAGGGTTCCGCGAGCAGTACTTC. It encodes CASSALTGFREQYF.

J is TRBJ1-1 and V is TRBV28; 7 bases are a match to TRBD1. Germline V gene lookup returns CDR1 MDHEN and CDR2 SYDVKM. The CDR3 contains 15 residues. Trimming took 6 bases from V and 5 from J; bases not matched to a gene: 12. CDR3 amino acids: CASRPPLTGKTEAFF. In DNA, the CDR3 is TGTGCCAGCAGACCTCCACTGACAGGGAAAACTGAAGCTTTCTTT. Combining the CDR3 with reference TRBV28 and TRBJ1-1 gives the whole variable domain DVKVTQSSRYLVKRTGEKVFLECVQDMDHENMFWYRQDPGLGLRLIYFSYDVKMKEKGDIPEGYSVSREKKERFSLILESASTNQTSMYLCASRPPLTGKTEAFFGQGTRLTVV.

V is TRBV28 and J is TRBJ1-2; 7 bases match TRBD1. The V gene's germline CDR1 is MDHEN and CDR2 SYDVKM. V shed 6 bases and J 4 bases; nucleotides not matched to a gene: 14. This CDR3 has 16 residues. The DNA for the CDR3 is TGTGCCAGCAGAGCGCCTCAGGGGGAGCAACCCTATGGCTACACCTTC. Its protein is CASRAPQGEQPYGYTF.

This chain uses TRBV30 with TRBJ1-1; D is unclear. Germline V CDR1 and CDR2: GTSNPN, SVGIG (reference sequence). The germline V and J ends were trimmed by 3 bases and 0 bases, with 5 bases remaining between them. This CDR3 region has 12 residues. The CDR3 sequence: CAWRNMNTEAFF. The DNA for the CDR3 is TGTGCCTGGAGGAACATGAACACTGAAGCTTTCTTT.

The V call is TRBV27, the J call TRBJ2-5; D gene unclear. The V and J ends lost 2 bases and 1 base respectively, with 11 bases between them. In germline, CDR1 is MNHEY, CDR2 SMNVEV (reference sequence). The CDR3 is 15 residues long. The CDR3 loop reads CASSLSWVAQETQYF. CDR3 DNA: TGTGCCAGCAGTTTAAGTTGGGTGGCCCAAGAGACCCAGTACTTC.

The chain joins TRBV7-9 to TRBJ1-1; D is undetermined. The CDR3 covers 15 residues. The germline V gene has CDR1 SEHNR and CDR2 FQNEAQ (reference sequence). V was clipped by 0 bases and J by 7 bases, with 15 bases between them. The CDR3, as DNA: TGTGCCAGCAGCTTAGCAGGAACAGATCGAGGTGAAGCTTTCTTT. Translation: CASSLAGTDRGEAFF.

This rearrangement joins TRBV5-1 to TRBJ1-1, with 7 bases fitting TRBD1. Germline loops: CDR1 SGHRS, CDR2 YFSETQ. The CDR3 is 16 residues long. J gave up 3 bases and V 4 bases, and 12 bases lay outside the gene matches. This chain's CDR3 is CASSPTLGGAYTEAFF. The CDR3 DNA is TGCGCCAGCAGCCCTACTTTAGGGGGCGCGTACACTGAAGCTTTCTTT.

V usage is TRBV18 and J usage is TRBJ1-1; a weak D match, TRBD1 (6 bases). The V and J ends lost 3 bases and 7 bases respectively, with 12 bases between them. CDR1 KGHSH and CDR2 LQKENI come from the germline V gene. CDR3 length: 13 residues. The DNA for the CDR3 is TGTGCCAGCTCACCCAGCCAGGGGTTTGAAGCTTTCTTT. As protein: CASSPSQGFEAFF.

This CDR3 reads CASSHPRALGSNTDTQYF. DNA of the CDR3: TGTGCCAGCAGCCACCCCCGGGCCCTAGGGTCGAACACAGATACGCAGTATTTT. V usage is TRBV7-6 and J usage is TRBJ2-3; D is undetermined. V was cut by 5 bases and J by 2 bases, with 23 bases left in between. The CDR3 loop spans 18 amino acids. CDR1 and CDR2 from the germline V gene are SGHVS and FNYEAQ.

The chain employs TRBV10-3 and TRBJ2-7, with 9 bases that match TRBD1. Germline trimming cut 9 bases from V and 6 bases from J; bases unmatched to any gene: 6. The CDR3 has 12 amino acids. In germline, CDR1 is ENHRY, CDR2 SYGVKD. This CDR3 reads CAIRQGGSEQYF. DNA for the CDR3: TGTGCCATTCGACAGGGGGGATCCGAGCAGTACTTC.

V and J are TRBV30 and TRBJ1-4; 7 bases fit TRBD1. J lost 7 bases, V lost 5 bases, and 16 bases had no gene match. CDR1 is GTSNPN and CDR2 is SVGIG in the germline V gene (reference sequence). This CDR3 comprises 16 residues. The CDR3 DNA follows: TGTGCCTGGCGCCCCAATAACAGGGGACGAGGTGAAAAACTGTTTTTT. The encoded protein is CAWRPNNRGRGEKLFF.

The chain couples TRBV2 to TRBJ1-2; D not resolved. Trimming took off 6 bases at V and 6 bases at J, with 17 bases between the two ends. This CDR3 spans 14 amino acids. Germline V gene data show CDR1 as SNHLY and CDR2 as FYNNEI. This chain's CDR3 is CASSQATGVNGYTF. In nucleotides, the CDR3 is TGTGCCAGCAGCCAAGCCACTGGGGTGAATGGCTACACCTTC.

This clone was seen a single time. V gene TRBV5-1 combines with J gene TRBJ1-1; a weak D match, TRBD1 (5 bases). V lost 4 bases to trimming and J lost 4 bases, with 17 bases between them. This CDR3 has 15 amino acids. Germline CDR1 reads SGHRS; CDR2 reads YFSETQ. In DNA form, the CDR3 reads TGCGCCAGCAGCCTGTCGGGGGAAACGGGCACTGAAGCTTTCTTT. Its protein product is CASSLSGETGTEAFF.

The chain recombines TRBV28 with TRBJ1-5; 9 bases align to TRBD1. Per the germline V gene, CDR1 is MDHEN and CDR2 is SYDVKM. This CDR3 spans 17 amino acids. Trimming took 7 bases from V and 2 from J; bases not matched to a gene: 12. This CDR3 is CASISYAGTGRNQPQHF. DNA for the CDR3: TGTGCCAGCATCTCATATGCCGGGACAGGGCGCAATCAGCCCCAGCATTTT.